The next 21 T cell receptor beta chains were all read from a single sample in a study of blood T cell repertoires in COVID-19. Data came from immunoSEQ multiplex PCR; TCRdb stores just in-frame clones and leaves some out. The table includes more than 80,000 clones, 75% to 85% detected once. Sequencing used peripheral blood. All receptors derive from a man older than 75 with COVID-19, enrolled during active disease.

The J gene is TRBJ2-7, the V gene TRBV28; 9 bases are a match to TRBD2. The CDR3 consists of 16 residues. Germline V lookup: CDR1 MDHEN, CDR2 SYDVKM. The junction had 11 bases not matched to a gene; V was cut back by 7 bases and J by 1 base. The chain's CDR3 is CASNELAGGLSYEQYF. The CDR3 DNA sequence: TGTGCCAGCAATGAATTGGCGGGAGGGCTGTCCTACGAGCAGTACTTC.

CDR3 sequence: CASRREDYGYTF. CDR3 nucleotide sequence: TGTGCCAGCCGCCGGGAGGACTATGGCTACACCTTC. The chain couples TRBV2 to TRBJ1-2; D not resolved. The CDR3 consists of 12 residues. The V and J ends lost 8 bases and 3 bases respectively, with 10 bases between them. Looked up from germline, CDR1 is SNHLY and CDR2 is FYNNEI.

The genes are TRBV28 and TRBJ2-3; D not resolved. The CDR3 length is 11 residues. Germline assignment: CDR1 MDHEN and CDR2 SYDVKM. Between the trimmed V and J ends, which lost 4 bases and 7 bases, there was a span of 6 bases. CDR3 nucleotides: TGTGCCAGCAGTTCCCCAAATACGCAGTATTTT. As protein: CASSSPNTQYF.

This clone was seen only once. This chain connects TRBV7-2 to TRBJ2-3, with TRBD2 matching over 11 bases. V was pared by 5 bases and J by 5 bases, with 6 bases of the junction left unmatched. This CDR3 has 15 residues. Per the germline V gene, CDR1 is SGHTA and CDR2 is FQGNSA. The CDR3 DNA reads as TGTGCCAGCAGCCAAACTAGCGGGAGAGGAGATACGCAGTATTTT. Translating gives CASSQTSGRGDTQYF.

The chain recombines TRBV28 with TRBJ1-3, with TRBD1 as a possible D gene (6 bases). Between the trimmed V and J ends, which lost 5 bases and 0 bases, there was a span of 11 bases. CDR1 and CDR2 (germline): MDHEN, SYDVKM. This CDR3 comprises 15 residues. The CDR3 nucleotides are TGTGCCAGCAGTCCCCAGGACAGCTCTGGAAACACCATATATTTT. Its protein is CASSPQDSSGNTIYF.

This clone occurred a few times. This chain links TRBV9 with TRBJ2-7, with TRBD2 identical over 11 bases. Per the germline V gene, CDR1 is SGDLS and CDR2 is YYNGEE. V gave up 4 bases and J gave up 2 bases; unmatched junction bases: 5. The CDR3 loop spans 15 amino acids. CDR3 residues: CASSFGTSGTYEQYF. CDR3 nucleotide sequence: TGTGCCAGCAGCTTCGGGACTAGCGGTACCTACGAGCAGTACTTC.

This chain uses TRBV28 with TRBJ1-2; D is possibly TRBD1 (5 bases). The CDR3 covers 13 residues. Germline CDR1 reads MDHEN; CDR2 reads SYDVKM. The CDR3 protein is CAWGGATPYGYTF. Here the CDR3 DNA reads TGTGCGTGGGGAGGGGCCACCCCCTATGGCTACACCTTC.

The V call is TRBV20-1, the J call TRBJ2-1; TRBD2 might be the D (6 bases). Per the germline V gene, CDR1 is DFQATT and CDR2 is SNEGSKA (reference sequence). The CDR3 runs to 8 residues. CDR3 amino acids: CRSGEQFF. CDR3 sequence (DNA): TGCAGAAGCGGGGAGCAGTTCTTC.

This clone was seen a few times. The chain recombines TRBV29-1 with TRBJ2-1, with 9 bases that match TRBD2. The CDR3 is made up of 14 amino acids. CDR1 and CDR2 from the germline V gene are SQVTM and ANQGSEA. With 4 bases clipped from V and 8 bases from J, the junction kept 9 bases outside the gene matches. CDR3: CSVVGGRAVDEQFF. As DNA, the CDR3 is TGCAGCGTTGTTGGCGGGAGGGCCGTGGATGAGCAGTTCTTC.

The chain employs TRBV6-1 and TRBJ1-2; 7 bases agree with TRBD1. The CDR3 is 14 residues long. Germline values: CDR1 MNHNS, CDR2 SASEGT. Trimming removed 1 base from V and 7 bases from J; junction bases left unmatched: 6. CDR3 sequence reads: CASSEGRQGGGYTF. CDR3 bases: TGTGCCAGCAGTGAAGGGAGACAGGGAGGTGGCTACACCTTC.

The rearrangement links TRBV28 to TRBJ1-1; D is ambiguous. Germline lookup yields CDR1 MDHEN and CDR2 SYDVKM. There are 12 residues in the CDR3. The V end lost 7 bases, the J end lost 3 bases, and 9 bases lay between the germline ends. The CDR3 bases are TGTGCCAGCACCCAGGTATACACTGAAGCTTTCTTT. Protein product: CASTQVYTEAFF.

This clone turned up a few times. The chain employs TRBV7-2 and TRBJ1-1; 8 bases match TRBD1. CDR1 is SGHTA and CDR2 is FQGNSA in the germline V gene. CDR3 length: 15 residues. Losses at the gene ends were 5 bases for V and 1 base for J; bases not matched to a gene: 6. CDR3 in amino acids: CASSKYGTGNTEAFF. CDR3 DNA sequence: TGTGCCAGCAGCAAATATGGGACAGGGAACACTGAAGCTTTCTTT.

The chain couples TRBV9 to TRBJ1-3; D is ambiguous. CDR1 and CDR2 (germline): SGDLS, YYNGEE. Between the trimmed V and J ends, which lost 4 bases and 9 bases, there was a span of 8 bases. CDR3 size: 11 residues. The CDR3 region has the DNA TGTGCCAGCAGCCAGGCCGGCACCATATATTTT. This encodes CASSQAGTIYF.

The chain recombines TRBV29-1 with TRBJ2-1; 7 bases align to TRBD2. Germline trimming cut 7 bases from V and 2 bases from J; bases unmatched to any gene: 14. Per germline, CDR1 SQVTM and CDR2 ANQGSEA. The CDR3 runs 16 residues. The CDR3 loop reads CSASTAAGTPYNEQFF. The CDR3 DNA follows: TGCAGCGCCTCAACTGCAGCGGGGACTCCCTACAATGAGCAGTTCTTC.

This clone was seen more than once but under ten times. The gene calls are TRBV28 and TRBJ1-2, with TRBD1 matching 8 bases. Trimming removed 7 bases from V and 3 bases from J; junction bases left unmatched: 7. Germline values: CDR1 MDHEN, CDR2 SYDVKM. CDR3 size: 14 residues. The CDR3 sequence is CASTLRDRYYGYTF. The CDR3 nucleotides are TGTGCCAGCACTCTAAGGGACAGGTACTATGGCTACACCTTC.

The rearrangement joins TRBV24-1 to TRBJ1-5; D perhaps matches TRBD1 (6 bases). CDR3 length: 15 residues. Germline values: CDR1 KGHDR, CDR2 SFDVKD. V lost 3 bases and J 0 bases, leaving 8 bases between the germline ends. CDR3 sequence reads: CATSDQQGSNQPQHF. The CDR3 nucleotides are TGTGCCACCAGTGATCAACAGGGTAGCAATCAGCCCCAGCATTTT.

V gene TRBV2 combines with J gene TRBJ2-1; D call uncertain. The CDR3 is 13 amino acids. V lost 6 bases, J lost 4 bases, and 10 bases lay in between. Germline CDR1 is SNHLY and CDR2 is FYNNEI. CDR3 amino acids: CASRRLRYNEQFF. DNA for the CDR3: TGTGCCAGCAGGAGACTCCGTTACAATGAGCAGTTCTTC.

This clone was counted a few times. The rearrangement links TRBV19 to TRBJ2-2, with 15 nucleotides matching TRBD2. CDR1 and CDR2 from the germline V gene are LNHDA and SQIVND (reference sequence). V gave up 4 bases and J gave up 3 bases; unmatched junction bases: 6. The CDR3 is made up of 18 amino acids. The CDR3 coding sequence is TGTGCCAGTAGTAATGGACTAGCGGGAGGGTGGGACACCGGGGAGCTGTTTTTT. It encodes CASSNGLAGGWDTGELFF. Full variable domain (rest looked up from reference TRBV19 and TRBJ2-2): DGGITQSPKYLFRKEGQNVTLSCEQNLNHDAMYWYRQDPGQGLRLIYYSQIVNDFQKGDIAEGYSVSREKKESFPLTVTSAQKNPTAFYLCASSNGLAGGWDTGELFFGEGSRLTVL.

The chain joins TRBV19 to TRBJ2-4, with TRBD2 matching over 10 bases. The CDR3 covers 18 residues. V was pared by 3 bases and J by 7 bases, with 15 bases of the junction left unmatched. The V gene's germline CDR1 is LNHDA and CDR2 SQIVND (reference sequence). The CDR3 DNA is TGTGCCAGTAGTATGGGCCTAGCGGGAGAGTTGAGGGGGAACATTCAGTACTTC. Amino acid sequence: CASSMGLAGELRGNIQYF.

This clone was seen more than once but under ten times. This chain joins TRBV5-1 and TRBJ1-3; 7 bases line up with TRBD1. CDR1 and CDR2 (germline): SGHRS, YFSETQ. J was trimmed by 0 bases and V by 2 bases; bases with no gene match: 8. The CDR3 extends over 17 amino acids. CDR3 DNA: TGCGCCAGCAGCTTCTCCGGGACAGCGAACTCTGGAAACACCATATATTTT. As protein: CASSFSGTANSGNTIYF.

The chain employs TRBV18 and TRBJ1-4; D unresolved. The CDR3 contains 15 residues. V lost 3 bases to trimming and J lost 0 bases, with 8 bases between them. The germline V gene encodes CDR1 KGHSH and CDR2 LQKENI. The CDR3 loop is CASSPRRATNEKLFF. The CDR3 nucleotides read TGTGCCAGCTCACCTAGGAGAGCAACTAATGAAAAACTGTTTTTT.